These T cell receptor beta chains were read from a single sample in a study of cytomegalovirus exposure and HLA in healthy donors. This table comes from immunoSEQ multiplex PCR, and its TCRdb copy is limited to in-frame clones, with some not included. This sample has more than 150,000 clones, with roughly 87% found just once. The sequencing sample was made of PBMCs. All receptors come from a girl in the first two years of life in good health and CMV-seronegative. The CDR3 runs from the conserved cysteine through the conserved F or W. D genes are given only for firm matches. Clone size is given for some rows only: seen once, a few or many times, or a class if the clone is expanded.

j_gene: TRBJ2-5
v_gene: TRBV14
d_gene: TRBD2
abundance: .
len: 16
CDR3nt: TGTGCCAGCAGCCAATGGGAGGGCCTTTTGGAGGAGACCCAGTACTTC
CDR3aa: CASSQWEGLLEETQYF

j_gene: TRBJ2-1
v_gene: TRBV27
d_gene: .
abundance: .
len: 15
CDR3nt: TGTGCCAGCAGCCTAAGCGGGCCTATCTTCAATGAGCAGTTCTTC
CDR3aa: CASSLSGPIFNEQFF

j_gene: TRBJ2-5
v_gene: TRBV7-2
d_gene: TRBD2
abundance: .
len: 15
CDR3nt: TGTGCCAGCAGCTTAGCGGGAGGGCCTAGAAAGACCCAGTACTTC
CDR3aa: CASSLAGGPRKTQYF

j_gene: TRBJ2-6
v_gene: TRBV4-2
d_gene: TRBD2
abundance: .
len: 18
CDR3nt: TGTGCCAGCAGCAGTCCTAGCGGGGGGATCTCCGGGGCCAACGTCCTGACTTTC
CDR3aa: CASSSPSGGISGANVLTF

j_gene: TRBJ1-3
v_gene: TRBV5-4
d_gene: .
abundance: .
len: 13
CDR3nt: TGTGCCAGCAGCTTTTTCTTCTCAAACACCATATATTTT
CDR3aa: CASSFFFSNTIYF

j_gene: TRBJ2-1
v_gene: TRBV18
d_gene: TRBD1
abundance: .
len: 16
CDR3nt: TGTGCCAGCTCACCCATGGACAGGGGACCCTACAATGAGCAGTTCTTC
CDR3aa: CASSPMDRGPYNEQFF

j_gene: TRBJ2-5
v_gene: TRBV9
d_gene: .
abundance: .
len: 16
CDR3nt: TGTGCCAGCAGCGTCGGTATAAAGGGAGTGGGGGAGACCCAGTACTTC
CDR3aa: CASSVGIKGVGETQYF

j_gene: TRBJ2-4
v_gene: TRBV5-4
d_gene: .
abundance: .
len: 15
CDR3nt: TGTGCCAGCAGCTCCGACCCGGGACAAGTAAACATTCAGTACTTC
CDR3aa: CASSSDPGQVNIQYF

j_gene: TRBJ1-1
v_gene: TRBV2
d_gene: .
abundance: .
len: 12
CDR3nt: TGTGCCAGCAGTGGATGGGGAGACCTTGTTTTCTTT
CDR3aa: CASSGWGDLVFF

j_gene: TRBJ2-1
v_gene: TRBV27
d_gene: .
abundance: .
len: 15
CDR3nt: TGTGCCAGCTTCCTACAGGGCAATGGGTACAATGAGCAGTTCTTC
CDR3aa: CASFLQGNGYNEQFF

j_gene: TRBJ1-1
v_gene: TRBV2
d_gene: .
abundance: .
len: 13
CDR3nt: TGTGCCAGCAGCATGACAGGGAACACTGAAGCTTTCTTT
CDR3aa: CASSMTGNTEAFF

j_gene: TRBJ1-1
v_gene: TRBV4-2
d_gene: .
abundance: few
len: 14
CDR3nt: TGTGCCAGCAGCATCCCTGGAGGGAGGACTGAAGCTTTCTTT
CDR3aa: CASSIPGGRTEAFF

j_gene: TRBJ1-2
v_gene: TRBV29-1
d_gene: .
abundance: .
len: 14
CDR3nt: TGCAGCGTTGATGGGCGGGGAGGAAACTATGGCTACACCTTC
CDR3aa: CSVDGRGGNYGYTF

j_gene: TRBJ2-1
v_gene: TRBV27
d_gene: TRBD2
abundance: .
len: 17
CDR3nt: TGTGCCAGCAGTTTTGCTGAGTCTAGCGGGGGGTGGAATGAGCAGTTCTTC
CDR3aa: CASSFAESSGGWNEQFF

j_gene: TRBJ2-4
v_gene: TRBV2
d_gene: TRBD2
abundance: .
len: 15
CDR3nt: TGTGCCAGCGGGGGGCGGGGGGGCCGACGTAACATTCAGTACTTC
CDR3aa: CASGGRGGRRNIQYF

j_gene: TRBJ2-1
v_gene: TRBV7-6
d_gene: TRBD2
abundance: few
len: 14
CDR3nt: TGTGCCAGGGCGTACAAGCGGGAGGGTGAAGAGCAGTTCTTC
CDR3aa: CARAYKREGEEQFF

j_gene: TRBJ2-7
v_gene: TRBV4-1
d_gene: TRBD2
abundance: .
len: 15
CDR3nt: TGCGCCAGCAGCCAGCCGGGACTAGCAGGTTACGAGCAGTACTTC
CDR3aa: CASSQPGLAGYEQYF

j_gene: TRBJ2-7
v_gene: TRBV7-9
d_gene: .
abundance: .
len: 15
CDR3nt: TGTGCCAGCAGCTCGTACAGGGAAGTCGGCTACGAGCAGTACTTC
CDR3aa: CASSSYREVGYEQYF

j_gene: TRBJ2-7
v_gene: TRBV10-1
d_gene: TRBD2
abundance: .
len: 16
CDR3nt: TGCGCCAGCAGTGAATTCGGTGCGGGAGAACAGTACGAGCAGTACTTC
CDR3aa: CASSEFGAGEQYEQYF

j_gene: TRBJ1-1
v_gene: TRBV29-1
d_gene: TRBD1
abundance: .
len: 14
CDR3nt: TGCAGCGTTGTGAGGGGGACAGCTAACACTGAAGCTTTCTTT
CDR3aa: CSVVRGTANTEAFF

j_gene: TRBJ2-1
v_gene: TRBV10-1
d_gene: .
abundance: .
len: 14
CDR3nt: TGCGCCAGCAGTGAGTCGGGGGCCACTACGGAGCAGTTCTTC
CDR3aa: CASSESGATTEQFF

j_gene: TRBJ2-1
v_gene: TRBV6-5
d_gene: TRBD1
abundance: .
len: 13
CDR3nt: TGTGCCAGCAGCCGACAGGGTCACAATGAGCAGTTCTTC
CDR3aa: CASSRQGHNEQFF

j_gene: TRBJ2-5
v_gene: TRBV7-9
d_gene: TRBD2
abundance: .
len: 15
CDR3nt: TGTGCCAGCAGAGCCGGGACTAGTTGGCAAGAGACCCAGTACTTC
CDR3aa: CASRAGTSWQETQYF

j_gene: TRBJ2-1
v_gene: TRBV7-3
d_gene: TRBD2
abundance: .
len: 16
CDR3nt: TGTGCCAGCAGCGCCGCTAGCGGGGGCTACTACAATGAGCAGTTCTTC
CDR3aa: CASSAASGGYYNEQFF

j_gene: TRBJ2-5
v_gene: TRBV2
d_gene: .
abundance: .
len: 12
CDR3nt: TGTGCCAGCAGTGTCGTTCAAGAGACCCAGTACTTC
CDR3aa: CASSVVQETQYF

j_gene: TRBJ2-7
v_gene: TRBV11-2
d_gene: .
abundance: .
len: 13
CDR3nt: TGTGCCAGCGGGCGCGGGGTCGGCTACGAGCAGTACTTC
CDR3aa: CASGRGVGYEQYF

j_gene: TRBJ1-5
v_gene: TRBV19
d_gene: TRBD1
abundance: .
len: 14
CDR3nt: TGTGCCAGTAGTAGGGACAGGGCCAATCAGCCCCAGCATTTT
CDR3aa: CASSRDRANQPQHF

j_gene: TRBJ1-1
v_gene: TRBV5-1
d_gene: .
abundance: .
len: 12
CDR3nt: TGCGCCAGCAGCCCCCCGGGAGGGGAAGCTTTCTTT
CDR3aa: CASSPPGGEAFF

j_gene: TRBJ2-7
v_gene: TRBV7-9
d_gene: TRBD2
abundance: .
len: 16
CDR3nt: TGTGCCAGCAGCTCGACGGGGGGGCCATTTAGATACGAGCAGTACTTC
CDR3aa: CASSSTGGPFRYEQYF

j_gene: TRBJ2-1
v_gene: TRBV7-9
d_gene: TRBD2
abundance: .
len: 18
CDR3nt: TGTGCCAGCAGCCTCCATAGGACTAGCGGGGTTACCTACTATGAGCAGTTCTTC
CDR3aa: CASSLHRTSGVTYYEQFF

j_gene: TRBJ2-3
v_gene: TRBV5-4
d_gene: .
abundance: .
len: 17
CDR3nt: TGTGCCAGCAGTGGAGCGACTAGCCTTAAGGGGGCAGATACGCAGTATTTT
CDR3aa: CASSGATSLKGADTQYF

j_gene: TRBJ2-2
v_gene: TRBV11-2
d_gene: TRBD1
abundance: .
len: 17
CDR3nt: TGTGCCAGCAGCTTACCGCTAGGGGGACAGGGGCCCGGGGAGCTGTTTTTT
CDR3aa: CASSLPLGGQGPGELFF

j_gene: TRBJ2-1
v_gene: TRBV4-3
d_gene: .
abundance: .
len: 15
CDR3nt: TGCGCCAGCAGCCAAGAAAAATCCCTAGCTTATGAGCAGTTCTTC
CDR3aa: CASSQEKSLAYEQFF

j_gene: TRBJ1-5
v_gene: TRBV30
d_gene: TRBD1
abundance: .
len: 14
CDR3nt: TGTGCCTGGAGTGGGGCAGGGGGCCAACAGCCCCAGCATTTT
CDR3aa: CAWSGAGGQQPQHF

j_gene: TRBJ1-5
v_gene: TRBV5-4
d_gene: .
abundance: .
len: 13
CDR3nt: TGTGCCAGCAGCACAGGGAGCAATCAGCCCCAGCATTTT
CDR3aa: CASSTGSNQPQHF

j_gene: TRBJ1-1
v_gene: TRBV5-4
d_gene: TRBD1
abundance: .
len: 12
CDR3nt: TGTGCCAGCAGCTTCAAGGACAGGGAAGCTTTCTTT
CDR3aa: CASSFKDREAFF

j_gene: TRBJ1-5
v_gene: TRBV30
d_gene: TRBD1
abundance: .
len: 13
CDR3nt: TGTGCCTGGAGCGGACAGGAGGGACAGCCCCAGCATTTT
CDR3aa: CAWSGQEGQPQHF

j_gene: TRBJ2-7
v_gene: TRBV5-6
d_gene: .
abundance: .
len: 13
CDR3nt: TGTGCCAGCAGCTTGGGGGCTAACTACGAGCAGTACTTC
CDR3aa: CASSLGANYEQYF

j_gene: TRBJ2-7
v_gene: TRBV9
d_gene: TRBD1
abundance: .
len: 14
CDR3nt: TGTGCCAGCAGCGTGGGACAGGGTCCGCGTGAGCAGTACTTC
CDR3aa: CASSVGQGPREQYF

j_gene: TRBJ2-3
v_gene: TRBV6-1
d_gene: .
abundance: .
len: 16
CDR3nt: TGTGCCAGCAGTGAAGTCTGGGCGCGTCGGACAGATACGCAGTATTTT
CDR3aa: CASSEVWARRTDTQYF

j_gene: TRBJ2-5
v_gene: TRBV30
d_gene: .
abundance: .
len: 13
CDR3nt: TGTGCCTGGAGCCTAACTCAGGGGAAGACCCAGTACTTC
CDR3aa: CAWSLTQGKTQYF

j_gene: TRBJ2-6
v_gene: TRBV2
d_gene: TRBD2
abundance: .
len: 16
CDR3nt: TGTGCCAGCAGCAGACTAGCGGGTTCTGGGGCCAACGTCCTGACTTTC
CDR3aa: CASSRLAGSGANVLTF

j_gene: TRBJ2-7
v_gene: TRBV5-1
d_gene: .
abundance: .
len: 13
CDR3nt: TGCGCCAGCAGCCCGAGCGGCACCTACGAGCAGTACTTC
CDR3aa: CASSPSGTYEQYF

j_gene: TRBJ2-7
v_gene: TRBV27
d_gene: .
abundance: .
len: 14
CDR3nt: TGTGCCAGCAGAGCCGGGGGGCGCAAACCCGAGCAGTACTTC
CDR3aa: CASRAGGRKPEQYF

j_gene: TRBJ2-7
v_gene: TRBV14
d_gene: TRBD1
abundance: once
len: 15
CDR3nt: TGTGCCAGCAGCCAATCGGGACAGGGCAACCACGAGCAGTACTTC
CDR3aa: CASSQSGQGNHEQYF

j_gene: TRBJ2-1
v_gene: TRBV7-2
d_gene: .
abundance: .
len: 16
CDR3nt: TGTGCCAGCAGCTTAGGAGGCAGCAGTGGCCACAATGAGCAGTTCTTC
CDR3aa: CASSLGGSSGHNEQFF

j_gene: TRBJ2-3
v_gene: TRBV30
d_gene: TRBD2
abundance: .
len: 15
CDR3nt: TGTGCCTGGACGCTACTAGCGGCTGGCACAGATACGCAGTATTTT
CDR3aa: CAWTLLAAGTDTQYF

j_gene: TRBJ2-1
v_gene: TRBV6-5
d_gene: TRBD1
abundance: .
len: 15
CDR3nt: TGTGCCAGCCGAAGCTTGGACAGGGTCTACAATGAGCAGTTCTTC
CDR3aa: CASRSLDRVYNEQFF

j_gene: TRBJ2-7
v_gene: TRBV2
d_gene: TRBD2
abundance: .
len: 16
CDR3nt: TGTGCCAGCAGTGCGCAGGAGGGAGGGCTCGGCTACGAGCAGTACTTC
CDR3aa: CASSAQEGGLGYEQYF

j_gene: TRBJ2-1
v_gene: TRBV27
d_gene: TRBD2
abundance: .
len: 15
CDR3nt: TGTGCCAGCAGTAGCGACGGGAGGCTCTCGGGGCAGTTGTTCTTC
CDR3aa: CASSSDGRLSGQLFF

j_gene: TRBJ1-1
v_gene: TRBV7-8
d_gene: .
abundance: .
len: 15
CDR3nt: TGTGCCAGCAGCTTTGGCCCAAACATGAACACTGAAGCTTTCTTT
CDR3aa: CASSFGPNMNTEAFF

j_gene: TRBJ2-5
v_gene: TRBV5-5
d_gene: .
abundance: .
len: 17
CDR3nt: TGTGCCAGCAGCTTGTCCTATCTACTAGGACTCTTGGAGACCCAGTACTTC
CDR3aa: CASSLSYLLGLLETQYF

j_gene: TRBJ2-5
v_gene: TRBV18
d_gene: TRBD1
abundance: .
len: 15
CDR3nt: TGTGCCAGCTCATCTAATACAGGGGGGCAAGAGACCCAGTACTTC
CDR3aa: CASSSNTGGQETQYF

j_gene: TRBJ2-7
v_gene: TRBV7-9
d_gene: TRBD1
abundance: .
len: 13
CDR3nt: TGTGCCAGCAGCCCTAGGGGGCCAAACGAGCAGTACTTC
CDR3aa: CASSPRGPNEQYF

j_gene: TRBJ1-3
v_gene: TRBV9
d_gene: .
abundance: .
len: 11
CDR3nt: TGTGCCAGCAGCGCCAGGAACACCATATATTTT
CDR3aa: CASSARNTIYF